The TCR beta chain described here comes from a study of beta chain features in type 1 diabetes. Study-wide points: The naive, central memory and Treg TCRB repertoires showed an apparent similarity that was greater among patients than among healthy donors.

Since all of the isolated RNA was reverse transcribed, expressed TCRB transcripts were what got sequenced. Repertoires were generated with immunoSEQ multiplex PCR, while TCRdb's copy carries only in-frame clones and drops some. Of 300,000 to 450,000 clones listed, roughly 12% are singletons. This clone was found a few times. Its antigen is still unknown. The clonotype comes from a man younger than 30 in good health. The sample taken for sequencing was naive CD4+ T cells from blood.

The CDR3 DNA is TGTGCCAGCAGCTTAGGGTTGTTGAGCTCCTACGAGCAGTACTTC. It translates to CASSLGLLSSYEQYF. The V call is TRBV11-2, the J call TRBJ2-7; D gene uncertain. Trimming took 1 base from V and 0 from J, leaving 10 bases between them. Germline V gene lookup returns CDR1 SGHAT and CDR2 FQNNGV. The length of the CDR3 is 15 residues.